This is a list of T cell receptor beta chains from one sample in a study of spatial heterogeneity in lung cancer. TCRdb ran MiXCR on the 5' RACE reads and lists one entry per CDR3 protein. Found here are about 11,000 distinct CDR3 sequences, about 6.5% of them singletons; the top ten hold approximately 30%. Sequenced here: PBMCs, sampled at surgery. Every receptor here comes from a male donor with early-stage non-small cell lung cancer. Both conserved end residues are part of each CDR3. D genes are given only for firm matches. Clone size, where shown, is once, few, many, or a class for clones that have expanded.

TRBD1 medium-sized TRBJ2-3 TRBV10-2 TGCGCCAGCAGTGAACCTGACAGGGGGATAGATACGCAGTATTTT CASSEPDRGIDTQYF
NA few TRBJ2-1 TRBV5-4 TGTGCCAGCAGCTTGGTAGGGGGAGGTGGGAATGAGCAGTTCTTC CASSLVGGGGNEQFF
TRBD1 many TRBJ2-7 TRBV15 TGTGCCACCAGCAGAGTCGGGACAGTTGCTCGGGAGCAGTACTTC CATSRVGTVAREQYF
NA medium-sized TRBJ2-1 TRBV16 TGTGCCAGCAGCCATAGCGGAAAGTACAATGAGCAGTTCTTC CASSHSGKYNEQFF
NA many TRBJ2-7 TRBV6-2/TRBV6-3 TGTGCGGTCGGAGTTAGGGGGACGTACGAGCAGTACTTC CAVGVRGTYEQYF
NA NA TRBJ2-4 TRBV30 TGTGCCTGGCAAAGGGGGGCAGGTGTCAAAAACATTCAGTACTTC CAWQRGAGVKNIQYF
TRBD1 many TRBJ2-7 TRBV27 TGTGCCAGCAGCCCTACCCGAGACAGGGGGCCGTCCAATTCCTACGAGCAGTACTTC CASSPTRDRGPSNSYEQYF
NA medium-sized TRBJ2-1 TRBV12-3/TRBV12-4 TGTGCCAGCAGTTTCGAGCCTGGGTTTAATGAGCAGTTCTTC CASSFEPGFNEQFF
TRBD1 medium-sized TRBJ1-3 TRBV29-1 TGCAGCGTCTCCGGGACAGGGGGAAACACCATATATTTT CSVSGTGGNTIYF
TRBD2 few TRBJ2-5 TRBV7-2 TGTGCCAGCAGCTTAGTTAGCGGGGCTGGTGATACCCAGTACTTC CASSLVSGAGDTQYF
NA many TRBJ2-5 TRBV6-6 TGTGCCAGCAGTTACTCGAAGGAGGCCCCGGGCGAGACCCAGTACTTC CASSYSKEAPGETQYF
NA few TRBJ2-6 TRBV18 TGTGCCAGCTCACCAGGGGGAGATGGGGCCAACGTCCTGACTTTC CASSPGGDGANVLTF
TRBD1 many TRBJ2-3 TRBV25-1 TGTGCCAGCAGGAGAACAGGGGAGGATACGCAGTATTTT CASRRTGEDTQYF